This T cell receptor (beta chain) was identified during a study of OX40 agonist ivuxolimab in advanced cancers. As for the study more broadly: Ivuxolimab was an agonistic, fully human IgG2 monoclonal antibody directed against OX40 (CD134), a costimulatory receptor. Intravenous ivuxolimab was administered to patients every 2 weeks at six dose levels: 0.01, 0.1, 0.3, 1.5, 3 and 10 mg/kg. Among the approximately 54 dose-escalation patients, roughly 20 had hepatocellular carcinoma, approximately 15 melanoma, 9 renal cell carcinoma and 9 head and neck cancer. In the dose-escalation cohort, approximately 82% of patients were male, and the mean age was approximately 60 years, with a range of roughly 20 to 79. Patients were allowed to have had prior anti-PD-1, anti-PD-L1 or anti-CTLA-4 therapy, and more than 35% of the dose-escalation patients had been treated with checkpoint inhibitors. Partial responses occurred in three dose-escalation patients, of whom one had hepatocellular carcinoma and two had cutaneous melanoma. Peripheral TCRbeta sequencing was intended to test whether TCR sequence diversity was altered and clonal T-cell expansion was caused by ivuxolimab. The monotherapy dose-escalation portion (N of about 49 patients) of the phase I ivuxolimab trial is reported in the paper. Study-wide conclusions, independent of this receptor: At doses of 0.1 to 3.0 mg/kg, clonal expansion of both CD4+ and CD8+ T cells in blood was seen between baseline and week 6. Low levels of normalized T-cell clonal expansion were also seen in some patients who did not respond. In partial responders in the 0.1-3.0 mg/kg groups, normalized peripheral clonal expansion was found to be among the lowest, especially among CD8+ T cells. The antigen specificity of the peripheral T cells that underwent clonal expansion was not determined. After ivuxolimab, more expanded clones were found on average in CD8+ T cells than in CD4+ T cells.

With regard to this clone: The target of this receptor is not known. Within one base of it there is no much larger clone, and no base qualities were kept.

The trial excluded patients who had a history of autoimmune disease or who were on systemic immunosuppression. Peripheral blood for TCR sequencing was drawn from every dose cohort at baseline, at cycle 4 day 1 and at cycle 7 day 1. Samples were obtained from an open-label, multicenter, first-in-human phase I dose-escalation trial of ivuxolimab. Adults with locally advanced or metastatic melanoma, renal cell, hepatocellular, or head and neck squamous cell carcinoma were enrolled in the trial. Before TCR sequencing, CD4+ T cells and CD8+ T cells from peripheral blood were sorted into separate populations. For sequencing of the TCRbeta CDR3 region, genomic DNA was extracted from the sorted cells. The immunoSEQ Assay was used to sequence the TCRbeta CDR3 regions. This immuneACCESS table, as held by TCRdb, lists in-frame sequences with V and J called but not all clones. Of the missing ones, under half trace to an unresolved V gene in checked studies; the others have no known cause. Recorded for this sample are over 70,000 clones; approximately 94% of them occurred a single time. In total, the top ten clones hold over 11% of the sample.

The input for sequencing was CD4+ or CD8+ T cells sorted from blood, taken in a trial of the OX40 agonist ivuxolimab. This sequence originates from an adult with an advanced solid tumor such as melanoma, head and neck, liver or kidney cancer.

The nucleotide sequence is given as TGTGCCAGCAGCTTGGGGACCAACCCCCGCGGCTACACCTTC. Its coded protein is CASSLGTNPRGYTF. The chain joins TRBV7-9 to TRBJ1-2, with TRBD1 as a weak D call on 5 bases. Trimming costs V 3 bases and J 8 bases, and their ends lie 16 bases apart. Based on the germline V gene (reference sequence), the CDR1 and CDR2 sequences are SEHNR and FQNEAQ. The CDR3 numbers 14 residues from cysteine through phenylalanine. The only DNA kept is the CDR3, 42 bases in frame from the first base.